The rows below give T cell receptor beta chains drawn from one sample of a study of blood T cell repertoires in COVID-19. The assay was immunoSEQ multiplex PCR, and TCRdb's table has in-frame clones only and misses some. The table includes around 37,000 clones, about 74% detected once. Sequenced: peripheral blood. The receptors derive from a man aged 65-85 years with COVID-19, enrolled during active disease. The CDR3 runs from the conserved cysteine through the conserved F or W. A D gene is named only where the DNA matches it firmly. Size values are once, few and many counts, or a class for expanded clones, and some rows have none.

14,-,TRBD2,TRBJ2-1,TRBV11-3,TGTGCCAGCAGCTTGGCGGGGGGGTTAAATGAGCAGTTCTTC,CASSLAGGLNEQFF
15,-,-,TRBJ1-2,TRBV6-1,TGTGCCAGCAGTGAATTGCGGGGGAACAACTATGGCTACACCTTC,CASSELRGNNYGYTF
15,few,-,TRBJ2-5,TRBV9,TGTGCCAGCAGCCTGACCCCGGGAGAACAAGAGACCCAGTACTTC,CASSLTPGEQETQYF
16,-,TRBD1,TRBJ2-2,TRBV29-1,TGCAGCGTCCATGCACCGGGACAGGGTGATACCGGGGAGCTGTTTTTT,CSVHAPGQGDTGELFF
16,once,TRBD1,TRBJ2-7,TRBV24-1,TGTGCCACCAGTGGAATACGGGACAGGGGGCTGTACGAGCAGTACTTC,CATSGIRDRGLYEQYF
14,-,TRBD1,TRBJ1-6,TRBV6-2/TRBV6-3,TGTGCCAGCAGTGCGGACAGGCAACCTTCACCCCTCCACTTT,CASSADRQPSPLHF
18,-,TRBD1,TRBJ1-1,TRBV7-2,TGTGCCAGCAGCGTCGGACAGGGAATTTTCTCTCGTGGCACTGAAGCTTTCTTT,CASSVGQGIFSRGTEAFF
16,once,-,TRBJ1-1,TRBV4-2,TGTGCCAGCAGCCAACCAGGACAGACCAACTTAATTGAAGCTTTCTTT,CASSQPGQTNLIEAFF
12,-,TRBD1,TRBJ2-7,TRBV6-5,TGTGCCAGCGCCCGGACAGGGGCCGAGCAGTACTTC,CASARTGAEQYF
14,medium-sized,TRBD1,TRBJ2-1,TRBV30,TGTGCCTGGAGTAAGAGACAGGGTCTCAATGAGCAGTTCTTC,CAWSKRQGLNEQFF
14,-,-,TRBJ2-7,TRBV6-2/TRBV6-3,TGTGCCAGCAGCCCTATAGACAGGTTCGCCGAGCAGTACTTC,CASSPIDRFAEQYF
15,few,TRBD2,TRBJ2-5,TRBV18,TGTGCCAGCTCCCCACGTGGACTAGAGCAAGAGACCCAGTACTTC,CASSPRGLEQETQYF
16,-,-,TRBJ2-1,TRBV6-6,TGTGCCAGCAGTTATGGACAGACCGGCTCCTACAATGAGCAGTTCTTC,CASSYGQTGSYNEQFF
14,-,TRBD1,TRBJ2-3,TRBV11-2,TGTGCCAGCAGCGCCTGGACAGGTCTGGATACGCAGTATTTT,CASSAWTGLDTQYF
12,-,-,TRBJ2-1,TRBV19,TGTGCCAGTAGTTCCGGGGTCAATGAGCAGTTCTTC,CASSSGVNEQFF
15,-,TRBD1,TRBJ2-3,TRBV27,TGTGCCAGCAGTAGGGGACAGGCGGGGACAGATACGCAGTATTTT,CASSRGQAGTDTQYF
15,-,TRBD1,TRBJ1-5,TRBV19,TGTGCCAGTAGTGGGACAGGGGGTTCCAATCAGCCCCAGCATTTT,CASSGTGGSNQPQHF
13,few,TRBD2,TRBJ2-7,TRBV30,TGTGCCTGGAACGGGGGAGGGCCTGGCGAGCAGTACTTC,CAWNGGGPGEQYF
16,-,TRBD2,TRBJ2-7,TRBV7-8,TGTGCCAGCAGCTTACTACTAGCGGGAGTAGTCCACGAGCAGTACTTC,CASSLLLAGVVHEQYF
13,-,-,TRBJ2-3,TRBV7-8,TGTGCCACCCGGTGGGGAGCCACAGATACGCAGTATTTT,CATRWGATDTQYF
16,-,-,TRBJ2-2,TRBV19,TGTGCCAGTAGCTTACAGCATTTTGTTTACACCGGGGAGCTGTTTTTT,CASSLQHFVYTGELFF
18,-,-,TRBJ1-3,TRBV28,TGTGCCAGCACCCACGAATATAGCAGGGGCCCCACGGGAAACACCATATATTTT,CASTHEYSRGPTGNTIYF
13,-,TRBD1,TRBJ2-5,TRBV9,TGTGCCAGCAGCGGTTCACAGGGGGAGACCCAGTACTTC,CASSGSQGETQYF
13,-,TRBD1,TRBJ2-7,TRBV9,TGTGCCAGCAGCCCACAGGGGGCAAGGGAGCAGTACTTC,CASSPQGAREQYF
14,-,-,TRBJ1-2,TRBV6-2/TRBV6-3,TGTGCCAGCAGTTGGCAGGGAATTAACTATGGCTACACCTTC,CASSWQGINYGYTF
14,-,-,TRBJ2-7,TRBV12-5,TGTGCTAGTGCCCTGGACAGCCCCTCCTACGAGCAGTACTTC,CASALDSPSYEQYF
15,few,-,TRBJ2-2,TRBV25-1,TGTGCCAGCAGTGAAAACTCATGGAACACCGGGGAGCTGTTTTTT,CASSENSWNTGELFF
13,-,TRBD1,TRBJ1-1,TRBV6-5,TGTGCCAGCAGCCGGACAGGGAACACTGAAGCTTTCTTT,CASSRTGNTEAFF
13,-,-,TRBJ1-1,TRBV18,TGTGCCAGCTCACCCAGATTGAACACTGAAGCTTTCTTT,CASSPRLNTEAFF
15,-,-,TRBJ1-4,TRBV7-2,TGTGCCAGCAGCTTAGGAAACAGAAACTATGAAAAACTGTTTTTT,CASSLGNRNYEKLFF
15,-,TRBD1,TRBJ1-2,TRBV24-1,TGTGCCACCAGTGATAATGGACAGGCAAACTATGGCTACACCTTC,CATSDNGQANYGYTF
15,-,-,TRBJ2-1,TRBV15,TGTGCCACCAGCAGTAAGGCTAGAGCGGTCGATGAGCAGTTCTTC,CATSSKARAVDEQFF
17,-,TRBD2,TRBJ2-7,TRBV27,TGTGCCAGCAGTCACCTAAGAGCCACTAGCGGCTCCTACGAGCAGTACTTC,CASSHLRATSGSYEQYF
16,few,TRBD1,TRBJ1-5,TRBV27,TGTGCCAGCAAAGGGACAGGGGGCTGGAGCAATCAGCCCCAGCATTTT,CASKGTGGWSNQPQHF
16,-,TRBD2,TRBJ2-3,TRBV5-1,TGCGCCAGCAGCCCCTTGCGGGGGGGTATCACAGATACGCAGTATTTT,CASSPLRGGITDTQYF
16,-,-,TRBJ1-3,TRBV6-6,TGTGCCAGCCATCGCAACCCGGGGGACTCTGGAAACACCATATATTTT,CASHRNPGDSGNTIYF
13,-,-,TRBJ2-1,TRBV27,TGTGCCAGCAAAAGGAGCTCCTACAATGAGCAGTTCTTC,CASKRSSYNEQFF
13,-,-,TRBJ2-7,TRBV7-2,TGTGCCAGCAGCCAGCGCTGGTACTACGAGCAGTACTTC,CASSQRWYYEQYF
16,-,TRBD2,TRBJ2-3,TRBV5-1,TGCGCCAGCAGCTTGTGGCTAGCGGGAGTGACAGATACGCAGTATTTT,CASSLWLAGVTDTQYF
15,-,TRBD1,TRBJ2-7,TRBV15,TGTGCCACCAGCAGAGATGGGGACAGCTCCTACGAGCAGTACTTC,CATSRDGDSSYEQYF
17,-,TRBD1,TRBJ1-5,TRBV19,TGTGCCAGTAGTATGGTAGTATCGAACAGGGGAAATCAGCCCCAGCATTTT,CASSMVVSNRGNQPQHF